This T cell receptor beta chain stems from a study of CD8+ T cells in alopecia areata. Across the study: For the treated group, dosing was oral tofacitinib at 5 to 10 mg twice daily.

Study findings and constraints: Between patients, shared TCR sequences were less clear than in mice. This was possibly due in part to HLA diversity in the patient population. Sequencing of scalp samples also captures resident alphabeta T cells of normal skin. Higher clonality and more expanded CD8+ clones appeared in lesional than normal scalp.

CDR3 size: 15 residues. Germline CDR1 SGHTA, CDR2 FQGNSA. With 6 bases removed from V and 2 bases from J, the gap between germline ends came to 15 bases. Worth noting for this clone: Its specificity is unknown.

After isolation, RNA underwent reverse transcription to generate cDNA as the sequencing template. Data came from immunoSEQ multiplex PCR; TCRdb stores just in-frame clones and leaves some out. Of a few hundred thousand clones in the sample, roughly 69% were seen once. The sequence was obtained from a human donor with alopecia areata. The chain carries TRBV7-2 and TRBJ2-3; no definite D call. The sequencing here drew on CD4+ T cells sorted from blood, taken at week 0. CDR3: CASSGVASVTDTQYF. CDR3 DNA: TGTGCCAGCAGTGGGGTAGCCTCCGTCACAGATACGCAGTATTTT.